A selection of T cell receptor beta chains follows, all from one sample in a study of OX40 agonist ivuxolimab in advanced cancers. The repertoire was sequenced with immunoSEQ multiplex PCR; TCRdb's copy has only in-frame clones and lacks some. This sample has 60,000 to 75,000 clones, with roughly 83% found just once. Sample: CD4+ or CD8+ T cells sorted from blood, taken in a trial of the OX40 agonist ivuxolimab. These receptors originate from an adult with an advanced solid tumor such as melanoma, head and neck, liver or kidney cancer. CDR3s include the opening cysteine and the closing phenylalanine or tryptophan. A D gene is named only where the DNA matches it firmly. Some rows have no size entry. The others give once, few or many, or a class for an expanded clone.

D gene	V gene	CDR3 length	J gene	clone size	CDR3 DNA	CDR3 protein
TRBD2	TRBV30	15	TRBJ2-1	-	TGTGCCTGGAGTGTACGGGGGGGCCTGGGCAATGAGCAGTTCTTC	CAWSVRGGLGNEQFF
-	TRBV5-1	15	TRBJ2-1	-	TGCGCCAGCACCTTGATGGGGGTTACCTACAATGAGCAGTTCTTC	CASTLMGVTYNEQFF
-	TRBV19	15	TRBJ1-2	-	TGTGCCAGTAGTATAGGCCCTAGGGATAACTATGGCTACACCTTC	CASSIGPRDNYGYTF
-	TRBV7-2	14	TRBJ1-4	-	TGTGCCAGCAGCCCCAGGGGCGGAGGTGAAAAACTGTTTTTT	CASSPRGGGEKLFF
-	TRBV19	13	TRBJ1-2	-	TGTGCCAGTTTTGGGGCAGGGGTTGCTGGCTACACCTTC	CASFGAGVAGYTF
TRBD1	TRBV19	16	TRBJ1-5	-	TGTGCCAGTAGTATACCCCCACAGGGGAAGGGACAGCCCCAGCATTTT	CASSIPPQGKGQPQHF
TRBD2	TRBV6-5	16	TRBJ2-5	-	TGTGCCAGCAGTTACCTCCCAGCGGGGGGGCCTGAGACCCAGTACTTC	CASSYLPAGGPETQYF
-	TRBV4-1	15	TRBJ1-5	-	TGCGCCAGCAGCCAAGGAGATAGGGCTGATCAGCCCCAGCATTTT	CASSQGDRADQPQHF
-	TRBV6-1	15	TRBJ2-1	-	TGTGCCAGCACTGTCCAGGGTAGATCCTACAATGAGCAGTTCTTC	CASTVQGRSYNEQFF
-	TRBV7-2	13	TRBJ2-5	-	TGTGCCAGCAGCTTTGGGGGGGCGGAGACCCAGTACTTC	CASSFGGAETQYF
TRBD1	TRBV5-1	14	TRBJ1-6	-	TGCGCCAGCAGTATTGGGACAGATACTTCACCCCTCCACTTT	CASSIGTDTSPLHF
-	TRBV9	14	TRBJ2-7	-	TGTGCCAGCAGCACGCGGGACAGAGACTACGAGCAGTACTTC	CASSTRDRDYEQYF
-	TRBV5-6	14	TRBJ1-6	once	TGTGCCAGCAGCTCCGGAGGTTTTGATTCACCCCTCCACTTT	CASSSGGFDSPLHF
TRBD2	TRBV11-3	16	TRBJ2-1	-	TGTGCCAGCAGCTACTCTCTAGCGGGGGGTCACAATGAGCAGTTCTTC	CASSYSLAGGHNEQFF
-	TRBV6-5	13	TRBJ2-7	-	TGTGCCAGCAGTTACTCGGCTCTATACGAGCAGTACTTC	CASSYSALYEQYF
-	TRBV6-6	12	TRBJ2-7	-	TGTGCCAGCAGTTACTCGTGGGAGGAGCAGTACTTC	CASSYSWEEQYF
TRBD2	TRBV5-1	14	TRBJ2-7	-	TGCGCCAGCAGCTTGGCCGAGGGAGGGTACGAGCAGTACTTC	CASSLAEGGYEQYF
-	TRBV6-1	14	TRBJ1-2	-	TGTGCCAGCAGTGATTTCACGGCGACGAGTGGCTACACCTTC	CASSDFTATSGYTF
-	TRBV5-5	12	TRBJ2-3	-	TGTGCCAGCAGCTTGGTAGTAGATACGCAGTATTTT	CASSLVVDTQYF
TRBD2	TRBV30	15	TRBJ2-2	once	TGTGCCTGGAGCGATCTAGCGGGGGGGACCGGGGAGCTGTTTTTT	CAWSDLAGGTGELFF
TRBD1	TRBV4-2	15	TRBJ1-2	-	TGTGCCAGCAGCCAGGAGGGACAGCTGAACTATGGCTACACCTTC	CASSQEGQLNYGYTF
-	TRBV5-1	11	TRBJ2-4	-	TGCGCCAGCAGGGCGACGGACATTCAGTACTTC	CASRATDIQYF
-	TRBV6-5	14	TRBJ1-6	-	TGTGCCAATTCGAAAGGTACAGGCAATTCACCCCTCCACTTT	CANSKGTGNSPLHF
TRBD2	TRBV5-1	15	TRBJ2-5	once	TGCGCCAGCAGCACTCTCGGGGGGGGCGCAGAGACCCAGTACTTC	CASSTLGGGAETQYF
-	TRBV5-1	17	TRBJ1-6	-	TGCGCCAGCAGCTTGGCCGGGGGTCAGACGGGACATTCACCCCTCCACTTT	CASSLAGGQTGHSPLHF
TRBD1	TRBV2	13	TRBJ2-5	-	TGTGCCAGCGCCAGGGGGCGACAAGAGACCCAGTACTTC	CASARGRQETQYF
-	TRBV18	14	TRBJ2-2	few	TGTGCCAGCGGGGGCGGATCCAACACCGGGGAGCTGTTTTTT	CASGGGSNTGELFF
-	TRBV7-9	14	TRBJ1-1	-	TGTGCCAGCAGCTTAGTGGGAATGAACACTGAAGCTTTCTTT	CASSLVGMNTEAFF
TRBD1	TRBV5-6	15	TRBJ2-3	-	TGTGCCAGCAGGGGACCGGGACAGGGGGCCGATACGCAGTATTTT	CASRGPGQGADTQYF
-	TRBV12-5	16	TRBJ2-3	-	TGTGCTAGTGGTTTGGTTAATGGGAATCCAACAGATACGCAGTATTTT	CASGLVNGNPTDTQYF
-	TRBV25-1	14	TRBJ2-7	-	TGTGCCAGCAGTGACACCTCCAGGGGCTACGAGCAGTACTTC	CASSDTSRGYEQYF
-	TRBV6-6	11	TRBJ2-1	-	TGTGCCAGCACCCGGTACAATGAGCAGTTCTTC	CASTRYNEQFF
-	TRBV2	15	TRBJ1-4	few	TGTGCCAGCAGTGAATTTGGTCCAACTAATGAAAAACTGTTTTTT	CASSEFGPTNEKLFF
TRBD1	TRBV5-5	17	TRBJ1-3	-	TGTGCCAGCAGCTTGGCCGGGACAGGCTACTCTGGAAACACCATATATTTT	CASSLAGTGYSGNTIYF
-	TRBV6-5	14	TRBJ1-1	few	TGTGCCAGCAGTCCACTGGGGGGCGGCACTGAAGCTTTCTTT	CASSPLGGGTEAFF
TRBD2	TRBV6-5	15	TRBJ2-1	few	TGTGCCAGCAGTTATCTAGCGGGGGGACACAATGAGCAGTTCTTC	CASSYLAGGHNEQFF
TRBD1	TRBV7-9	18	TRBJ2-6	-	TGTGCCACCCCCCCTGAGGGACAGGGGAGCTCTGGGGCCAACGTCCTGACTTTC	CATPPEGQGSSGANVLTF
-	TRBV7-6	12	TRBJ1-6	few	TGTGCCAGCAGCTCTTTTTGGTCACCCCTCCACTTT	CASSSFWSPLHF
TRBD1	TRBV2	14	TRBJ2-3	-	TGTGCCAGCAGCTCGGTAGGGGGCTCAGATACGCAGTATTTT	CASSSVGGSDTQYF
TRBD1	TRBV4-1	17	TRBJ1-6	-	TGCGCCAGCAGCCAAGGGGTAGGTGGACAGGCTAATTCACCCCTCCACTTT	CASSQGVGGQANSPLHF
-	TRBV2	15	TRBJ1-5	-	TGTGCCAGCAGTGAATGGGGCAGGGGTGGACAGCCCCAGCATTTT	CASSEWGRGGQPQHF
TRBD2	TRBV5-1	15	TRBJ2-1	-	TGCGCCAGCAGCTACCGTAGCGGGGGGGCCAATGAGCAGTTCTTC	CASSYRSGGANEQFF
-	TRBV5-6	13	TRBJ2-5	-	TGTGCCAGTTCCTTACCCGGCCAAGAGACCCAGTACTTC	CASSLPGQETQYF
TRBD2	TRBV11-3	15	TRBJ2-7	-	TGTGCCAGCAGCTTATCTAGCGGCCTTGGGAACGAGCAGTACTTC	CASSLSSGLGNEQYF
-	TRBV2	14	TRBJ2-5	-	TGTGCCAGCAGTGAAGGAAGGACAGTCGAGACCCAGTACTTC	CASSEGRTVETQYF
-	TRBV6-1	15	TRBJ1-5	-	TGTGCCACCGATGGTAGGCCCGGTAGCAATCAGCCCCAGCATTTT	CATDGRPGSNQPQHF
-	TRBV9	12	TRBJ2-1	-	TGTGCCAGCAGCGTAGACCGGGGAGAGCAGTTCTTC	CASSVDRGEQFF
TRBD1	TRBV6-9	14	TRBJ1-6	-	TGTGCCAGCAGTTACGCCAGGGGGAATTCACCCCTCCACTTT	CASSYARGNSPLHF
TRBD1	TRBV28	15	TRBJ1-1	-	TGTGCCAGCAGTTTGGGGGACAGGGCGCACACTGAAGCTTTCTTT	CASSLGDRAHTEAFF
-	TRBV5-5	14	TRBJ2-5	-	TGTGCCAGCAGCTTAGGCGGGGGCACCGAGACCCAGTACTTC	CASSLGGGTETQYF
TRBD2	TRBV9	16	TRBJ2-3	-	TGTGCCAGCAGCATGCCTAGCGGGGGGGCGGTAAATACGCAGTATTTT	CASSMPSGGAVNTQYF
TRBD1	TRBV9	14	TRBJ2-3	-	TGTGCCAGCAGCGGGGACAGGGCTACAGATACGCAGTATTTT	CASSGDRATDTQYF
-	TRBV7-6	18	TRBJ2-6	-	TGTGCCAGCAGCCAAATCATGAAGGGGAGCTCTGGGGCCAACGTCCTGACTTTC	CASSQIMKGSSGANVLTF
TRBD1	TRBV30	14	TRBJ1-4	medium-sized	TGTGCCTGGGGTCACGACAGGGGCGGAGAAAAACTGTTTTTT	CAWGHDRGGEKLFF
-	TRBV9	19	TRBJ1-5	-	TGTGCCAGCAGCCCAGATCAAGGGGTTCCGGGGCTGGGCAATCAGCCCCAGCATTTT	CASSPDQGVPGLGNQPQHF
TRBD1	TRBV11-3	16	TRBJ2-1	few	TGTGCCAGCAGCGGCCGGGACAGGGAAGGACGCAATGAGCAGTTCTTC	CASSGRDREGRNEQFF
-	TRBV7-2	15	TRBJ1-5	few	TGTGCCAGCAGCTTACAGACTATGGGCAATCAGCCCCAGCATTTT	CASSLQTMGNQPQHF
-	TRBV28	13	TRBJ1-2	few	TGTGCCAGCAGTTCTGGCGGAAGCTATGGCTACACCTTC	CASSSGGSYGYTF
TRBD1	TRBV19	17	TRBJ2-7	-	TGTGCCAGTCAAGACGGAAAGAGGACAGGGGATCTGAACGAGCAGTACTTC	CASQDGKRTGDLNEQYF
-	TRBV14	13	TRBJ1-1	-	TGTGCCAGCAGCCAAGAGGGAAGGCGGGGGGCTTTCTTT	CASSQEGRRGAFF